This T cell receptor (beta chain) derives from a study of cytomegalovirus exposure and HLA in healthy donors. Study-wide points: In a later analysis, at a false discovery rate of 0.05, about 16,000 TCR beta sequences matched HLA alleles. The authors later found most CMV-associated TCR beta chains appeared HLA-restricted. Per published accounts, TCR beta sequences correctly predicted the HLA-A and HLA-B alleles of most subjects.

The PCR employed 60 Vbeta primers together with 13 Jbeta primers. Some clones are missing from TCRdb's copy, which holds only in-frame ones; the method was immunoSEQ multiplex PCR. The table includes fewer than 200,000 clones, 80% to 90% detected once. On this clone: What it binds is not known.

V was cut by 0 bases and J by 3 bases, with 9 bases left in between. This CDR3 spans 15 amino acids. The germline V gene has CDR1 MNHEY and CDR2 SMNVEV (reference sequence). Though nominally healthy at sampling, donors likely had unrecorded immune exposures. The chain links TRBV27 to TRBJ1-5; D remains unclear. The material sequenced was PBMCs. The clonotype originates from a woman under 30 in good health and CMV-seronegative. CDR3 sequence reads: CASSLSYGSNQPQHF. DNA of the CDR3: TGTGCCAGCAGTTTATCCTACGGGTCCAATCAGCCCCAGCATTTT.